This TCR beta chain was recovered during a study of blood T cell repertoires in COVID-19. Trimming left V 3 bases short and J 6 bases short, with 11 bases between. This CDR3 has 12 amino acids. Per the germline V gene, CDR1 is GTSNPN and CDR2 is SVGIG (reference sequence). This clone was seen only a few times. Sequencing was performed with immunoSEQ multiplex PCR; in TCRdb, only in-frame clones are kept and a portion is missing. The table includes some 210,000 clones, 70% to 90% detected once. The sequencing input was peripheral blood. The sequence came from a woman in her sixties or seventies with active or convalescent COVID-19. This chain uses TRBV30 with TRBJ1-2; maybe TRBD1 (5 bases). CDR3 in amino acids: CAWRGPRDGYTF. The CDR3 bases are TGTGCCTGGAGAGGTCCCAGGGATGGCTACACCTTC.